This TCR beta chain is from a study of blood T cell repertoires in COVID-19. Looking at the study overall: The United States, Italy and Spain supplied acute and convalescent COVID-19 samples. The analysed material was cDNA or gDNA that came from T cells, B-cell-depleted T cells, or PBMCs.

As originally analysed: Estimated nucleated cell counts came from reference gene primer amplification. The method was immunoSEQ multiplex PCR; TCRdb's version includes in-frame clones alone and lacks a portion of them. The V and J calls and clone size are taken from that table; D and trimming were inferred from the DNA. The sample contains around 240,000 clones, around 85% of which appear only once. Germline CDR1 SGDLS, CDR2 YYNGEE. V lost 1 base, J lost 4 bases, and 11 bases lay in between. The CDR3 is 14 residues long. This TCR was sampled from a woman in her 30s who had recovered from COVID-19. The sample comprised peripheral blood. The rearrangement joins TRBV9 to TRBJ2-5, with D perhaps TRBD2 (5 bases). The CDR3, as DNA: TGTGCCAGCAGCGTAACTAGGCTGGGAGAGACCCAGTACTTC. Translating gives CASSVTRLGETQYF.